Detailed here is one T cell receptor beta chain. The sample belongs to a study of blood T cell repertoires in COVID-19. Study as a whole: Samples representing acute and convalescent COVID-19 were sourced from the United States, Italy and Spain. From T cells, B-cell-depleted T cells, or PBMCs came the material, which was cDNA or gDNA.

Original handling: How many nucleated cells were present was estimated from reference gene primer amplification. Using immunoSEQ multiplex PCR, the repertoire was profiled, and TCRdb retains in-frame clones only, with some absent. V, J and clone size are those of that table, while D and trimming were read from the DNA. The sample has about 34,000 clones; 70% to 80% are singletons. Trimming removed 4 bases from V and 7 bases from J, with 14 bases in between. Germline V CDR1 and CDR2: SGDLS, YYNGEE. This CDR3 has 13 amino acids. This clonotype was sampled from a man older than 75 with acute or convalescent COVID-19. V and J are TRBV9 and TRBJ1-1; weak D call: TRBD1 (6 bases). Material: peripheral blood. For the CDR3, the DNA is TGTGCCAGCAGCAGACAACAGGGAGATGAAGCTTTCTTT. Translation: CASSRQQGDEAFF.